This TCR beta chain is drawn from a study of CD8 T cells in ankylosing spondylitis. Study conclusions and caveats: Disease-linked clones bore a CD8+ phenotype, appearing relatively rarely in peripheral blood.

TCRdb fed the 5' RACE reads into MiXCR, producing one record per CDR3 protein. The sample includes 200,000 to 250,000 distinct CDR3 sequences, about 10% of them seen just once. This clonotype showed up many times. Its antigen is currently unknown. The CDR3 is 15 residues long. V dropped 5 bases and J dropped 3; count of bases not matched to a gene: 7. The germline CDR1 and CDR2 sequences are SGHRS and YFSETQ. Material for sequencing was blood, either unsorted or a sorted T cell fraction (not recorded which). The chain is built from TRBV5-1 and TRBJ2-3; TRBD1 matches at 9 bases. The receptor was derived from a male donor with ankylosing spondylitis or in good health (not recorded which). Here the CDR3 DNA reads TGCGCCAGCAGGTTACAGGGGGCGAGGACAGATACGCAGTATTTT. As protein: CASRLQGARTDTQYF.